These 28 T cell receptor beta chains share one sample of origin, sequenced in a study of blood T cell repertoires in COVID-19 (dated by TCRdb to between 2020 and 2021). Library construction relied on the immunoSEQ multiplex PCR assay. Sourced from immuneACCESS, this table was stored by TCRdb with only in-frame sequences that have V and J called. A share of the clones is absent; for the studies checked, an unresolved V gene accounts for under half, and the remainder has no known explanation. For this sample the table gives a few hundred thousand clones, of which around 87% were detected only once. Together, the top ten hold less than 1.2% of the sample. Sequenced material: PBMCs or T cells enriched from blood (not recorded which). These receptors originate from a man between 18 and 29 years old who had recovered from COVID-19.

This chain links TRBV12-3 or TRBV12-4 with TRBJ1-3, with a weak D call TRBD1 (6 bases). This CDR3 is 13 amino acids long. V lost 7 bases to trimming and J lost 7 bases, with 14 bases between them. The CDR3 DNA sequence: TGTGCCAGCACCCAGACAGGAGGCAACACCATATATTTT. This encodes CASTQTGGNTIYF.

This chain joins TRBV7-2 and TRBJ1-2, with TRBD1 matching over 10 bases. J gave up 3 bases and V 4 bases, and 5 bases lay outside the gene matches. Germline V gene data show CDR1 as SGHTA and CDR2 as FQGNSA. This CDR3 is built from 15 residues. Written as DNA, the CDR3 is TGTGCCAGCAGCTCCCGGGACAGGGGTCACTATGGCTACACCTTC. It is translated as CASSSRDRGHYGYTF.

This sequence joins TRBV28 and TRBJ2-1; the D gene is possibly TRBD2 (7 bases). V lost 5 bases and J lost 4, with 15 bases in between. The CDR3 totals 15 residues. The V gene's germline CDR1 is MDHEN and CDR2 SYDVKM. CDR3: CASSPGGSRYNEQFF. The CDR3 DNA follows: TGTGCCAGCAGTCCGGGGGGCTCAAGGTACAATGAGCAGTTCTTC.

The rearrangement joins TRBV5-1 to TRBJ1-1; a weak D match, TRBD1 (6 bases). Germline V CDR1 and CDR2: SGHRS, YFSETQ. V lost 2 bases to trimming and J lost 7 bases, with 12 bases between them. This CDR3 region has 13 residues. Here the CDR3 reads CASSFTGSGEAFF. The CDR3 nucleotides read TGCGCCAGCAGCTTTACAGGGTCGGGTGAAGCTTTCTTT.

J is TRBJ2-3 and V is TRBV13; possible D gene TRBD1, 8 bases. CDR1 and CDR2 (germline): PRHDT, FYEKMQ (reference sequence). Trimming shortened V by 3 bases and J by 0 bases, and 25 bases separated the two germline ends. The CDR3 consists of 20 residues. CDR3 in amino acids: CASSLRAGGLASGSTDTQYF. The CDR3 region has the DNA TGTGCCAGCAGCTTGAGGGCAGGGGGCTTGGCTAGCGGAAGCACAGATACGCAGTATTTT.

In DNA, the CDR3 is TGTGCCAGCATTGCGGTCAGCTCCTACGAGCAGTACTTC. Translating it yields CASIAVSSYEQYF. This chain links TRBV28 with TRBJ2-7, with no clear D. Germline CDR1 reads MDHEN; CDR2 reads SYDVKM. Deletions cut 7 bases from V and 0 bases from J, with 10 bases between. The CDR3 totals 13 residues.

This clone was counted ten times or more. This chain connects TRBV11-3 to TRBJ2-1; TRBD2 matches at 7 bases. Losses at the gene ends were 6 bases for V and 6 bases for J; bases not matched to a gene: 5. The germline V gene encodes CDR1 SGHNT and CDR2 YENEEA. The CDR3 length is 13 residues. CDR3 bases: TGTGCCAGCAGAGCGGGGTTTTCCAATGAGCAGTTCTTC. It codes for CASRAGFSNEQFF.

This clone was picked up one time. The chain uses TRBV3-1 (or the pseudogene TRBV3-2) and TRBJ1-3; no reliable D call. There are 13 residues in the CDR3. Germline V CDR1 and CDR2: LGHDT, YNNKEL (reference sequence). The V and J ends lost 3 bases and 4 bases respectively, with 7 bases between them. This CDR3 is CASSQAVGNTIYF. The CDR3, as DNA: TGTGCCAGCAGCCAGGCCGTGGGAAACACCATATATTTT.

The chain couples TRBV2 to TRBJ1-1; no definite D call. The germline V gene has CDR1 SNHLY and CDR2 FYNNEI. V was clipped by 6 bases and J by 1 base, with 9 bases between them. This CDR3 is built from 13 residues. CDR3 DNA sequence: TGTGCCAGCAGGGAGGGAGAGAACACTGAAGCTTTCTTT. Translated: CASREGENTEAFF.

The rearrangement joins TRBV5-1 to TRBJ2-7; TRBD1 matches at 12 bases. J was trimmed by 4 bases and V by 6 bases; bases with no gene match: 8. The CDR3 has 15 amino acids. CDR1 SGHRS and CDR2 YFSETQ come from the germline V gene. As DNA, the CDR3 is TGCGCCAGCACCCATTCGGGACAGGGGGCTTACGAGCAGTACTTC. Translating it yields CASTHSGQGAYEQYF. Full variable domain (remainder filled in from reference TRBV5-1 and TRBJ2-7): KAGVTQTPRYLIKTRGQQVTLSCSPISGHRSVSWYQQTPGQGLQFLFEYFSETQRNKGNFPGRFSGRQFSNSRSEMNVSTLELGDSALYLCASTHSGQGAYEQYFGPGTRLTVT.

The chain has TRBV5-4 and TRBJ1-3, with 7 bases matching TRBD1. The germline CDR1 and CDR2 sequences are SGHNT and YYREEE (reference sequence). This CDR3 is built from 15 residues. The trim removed 4 bases at V and 2 bases at J, leaving 6 bases unmatched. The DNA for the CDR3 is TGTGCCAGCAGCCGGACAGGCTCAACTGGAAACACCATATATTTT. As protein: CASSRTGSTGNTIYF.

V gene TRBV6-1 combines with J gene TRBJ1-1; maybe TRBD1 (5 bases). Deletions cut 0 bases from V and 5 bases from J, with 13 bases between. Looked up from germline, CDR1 is MNHNS and CDR2 is SASEGT. CDR3 length equals 15 residues. CDR3 amino acids: CASSEATAGFTEAFF. The CDR3 region has the DNA TGTGCCAGCAGTGAAGCTACTGCAGGGTTTACTGAAGCTTTCTTT.

Here the CDR3 reads CASSPETGRRSPLHF. The CDR3 DNA is TGTGCCAGCAGCCCCGAGACAGGGAGAAGGTCACCCCTCCACTTT. The gene calls are TRBV7-2 and TRBJ1-6; 7 positions match TRBD1. This CDR3 has 15 amino acids. Germline trimming cut 5 bases from V and 10 bases from J; bases unmatched to any gene: 11. The V gene's germline CDR1 is SGHTA and CDR2 FQGNSA. Full variable domain (remainder filled in from reference TRBV7-2 and TRBJ1-6): GAGVSQSPSNKVTEKGKDVELRCDPISGHTALYWYRQSLGQGLEFLIYFQGNSAPDKSGLPSDRFSAERTGGSVSTLTIQRTQQEDSAVYLCASSPETGRRSPLHFGNGTRLTVT.

The CDR3 loop is CASSIRVAGVGINEQFF. CDR3 sequence (DNA): TGTGCCAGTAGTATAAGGGTAGCGGGAGTCGGTATCAATGAGCAGTTCTTC. The gene calls are TRBV19 and TRBJ2-1; 9 bases are shared with TRBD2. This CDR3 has 17 amino acids. With 2 bases clipped from V and 6 bases from J, the junction kept 11 bases outside the gene matches. Germline lookup yields CDR1 LNHDA and CDR2 SQIVND (reference sequence). Full variable domain (rest looked up from reference TRBV19 and TRBJ2-1): DGGITQSPKYLFRKEGQNVTLSCEQNLNHDAMYWYRQDPGQGLRLIYYSQIVNDFQKGDIAEGYSVSREKKESFPLTVTSAQKNPTAFYLCASSIRVAGVGINEQFFGPGTRLTVL.

V is TRBV12-3 or TRBV12-4 and J is TRBJ1-3; D not resolved. Trimming took off 6 bases at V and 2 bases at J, with 8 bases between the two ends. The CDR3 covers 13 residues. CDR3 nucleotides: TGTGCCAGCAGCCCAGAGGCTGGAAACACCATATATTTT. Protein sequence: CASSPEAGNTIYF.

V gene TRBV7-8 combines with J gene TRBJ1-2, with a weak D call TRBD1 (5 bases). V was cut by 5 bases and J by 4 bases, with 23 bases left in between. The germline CDR1 and CDR2 sequences are SGHVS and FQNEAQ. This CDR3 region has 17 residues. CDR3 nucleotides: TGTGCCAGCAGCCCTACGAGACAGTGGGCCGCAGTCTATGGCTACACCTTC. It yields the protein CASSPTRQWAAVYGYTF. The entire variable domain, with the rest obtained from reference TRBV7-8 and TRBJ1-2, is as follows: GAGVSQSPRYKVAKRGQDVALRCDPISGHVSLFWYQQALGQGPEFLTYFQNEAQLDKSGLPSDRFFAERPEGSVSTLKIQRTQQEDSAVYLCASSPTRQWAAVYGYTFGSGTRLTVV.

The rearrangement links TRBV28 to TRBJ2-1; 9 nucleotides line up with TRBD1. J gave up 2 bases and V 4 bases, and 6 bases lay outside the gene matches. The CDR3 is 16 amino acids. The V gene's germline CDR1 is MDHEN and CDR2 SYDVKM. The CDR3 is CASSSTGTGPYNEQFF. CDR3 nucleotide sequence: TGTGCCAGCAGTTCTACTGGGACAGGGCCCTACAATGAGCAGTTCTTC.

The chain couples TRBV18 to TRBJ2-7, with D possibly being TRBD1 (7 bases). This CDR3 is built from 15 residues. With 6 bases removed from V and 6 bases from J, the gap between germline ends came to 21 bases. The germline gives CDR1 KGHSH, CDR2 LQKENI. DNA for the CDR3: TGTGCCAGCTCCCCTAATGGACAGGCGGGGCGCGAGCAGTACTTC. Protein product: CASSPNGQAGREQYF.

The V call is TRBV13, the J call TRBJ2-1; 8 positions agree with TRBD1. CDR3 length: 15 amino acids. Looked up from germline, CDR1 is PRHDT and CDR2 is FYEKMQ (reference sequence). V shed 5 bases and J 2 bases; nucleotides not matched to a gene: 5. DNA of the CDR3: TGTGCCAGCAGCCTCGGACAGGGACCCTACAATGAGCAGTTCTTC. Encoded protein: CASSLGQGPYNEQFF.

The chain carries TRBV6-6 and TRBJ2-2; possible D gene TRBD1, 6 bases. Trimming removed 6 bases at V and 6 bases at J, with 14 bases between. Germline CDR1 is MNHNY and CDR2 is SVGAGI (reference sequence). The CDR3 covers 14 residues. CDR3 sequence: CASSRIGGAGELFF. CDR3 sequence (DNA): TGTGCCAGCAGCCGCATTGGGGGCGCCGGGGAGCTGTTTTTT.

This clone appeared a few times. The genes are TRBV7-3 and TRBJ2-3; no clear D. The germline gives CDR1 SGHTA, CDR2 FQGTGA. CDR3 size: 13 residues. Trimming stripped 0 bases from V and 2 bases from J, with 3 bases between. The CDR3 region has the DNA TGTGCCAGCAGCTTAACGTACACAGATACGCAGTATTTT. It specifies CASSLTYTDTQYF. Looking up the rest from reference TRBV7-3 and TRBJ2-3 gives the full variable domain: GAGVSQTPSNKVTEKGKYVELRCDPISGHTALYWYRQSLGQGPEFLIYFQGTGAADDSGLPNDRFFAVRPEGSVSTLKIQRTERGDSAVYLCASSLTYTDTQYFGPGTRLTVL.

The chain recombines TRBV10-3 with TRBJ2-1; 10 bases line up with TRBD2. The CDR3 covers 14 residues. V was pared by 7 bases and J by 7 bases, with 7 bases of the junction left unmatched. CDR1 and CDR2 (germline): ENHRY, SYGVKD. The CDR3 is CAIKGSGGLNEQFF. CDR3 sequence (DNA): TGTGCCATCAAGGGTAGCGGGGGGTTGAATGAGCAGTTCTTC.

V and J are TRBV28 and TRBJ2-1, with 10 bases that match TRBD2. CDR3 length: 14 residues. V lost 6 bases to trimming and J lost 5 bases; unmatched junction nucleotides: 4. CDR1 MDHEN and CDR2 SYDVKM come from the germline V gene. CDR3 in amino acids: CASRIGLADNEQFF. The CDR3 nucleotides are TGTGCCAGCAGAATTGGACTAGCGGACAATGAGCAGTTCTTC.

The rearrangement joins TRBV19 to TRBJ2-1; D unresolved. The germline gives CDR1 LNHDA, CDR2 SQIVND (reference sequence). The CDR3 extends over 15 amino acids. V gave up 5 bases and J gave up 0 bases, with 11 bases separating them. Here the CDR3 reads CASSLRRYSYNEQFF. The CDR3 nucleotides read TGTGCCAGTAGTCTCCGCCGCTACTCCTACAATGAGCAGTTCTTC.

The chain combines TRBV2 with TRBJ1-5; D is possibly TRBD1 (5 bases). There are 14 residues in the CDR3. Trimming took 0 bases from V and 3 from J, leaving 6 bases between them. Germline assignment: CDR1 SNHLY and CDR2 FYNNEI. Written as DNA, the CDR3 is TGTGCCAGCAGTGAAGCAGGGGTCAATCAGCCCCAGCATTTT. It codes for CASSEAGVNQPQHF.

The chain employs TRBV7-3 and TRBJ2-2; the match to TRBD1 covers 12 bases. This CDR3 region has 16 residues. Unmatched junction bases numbered 8, after V lost 6 bases and J lost 6 bases. Germline-derived CDR1 and CDR2 are SGHTA and FQGTGA. CDR3 sequence: CASRPGTGGRAGELFF. The CDR3 DNA follows: TGTGCCAGCAGACCCGGGACAGGGGGCAGGGCCGGGGAGCTGTTTTTT.

The chain employs TRBV7-9 and TRBJ2-3, with 8 bases matching TRBD2. The CDR3 has 15 amino acids. Trimming took 2 bases from V and 2 from J; bases not matched to a gene: 3. Germline CDR1 SEHNR, CDR2 FQNEAQ (reference sequence). CDR3 DNA sequence: TGTGCCAGCAGCTTATTAGGACTAGCCACAGATACGCAGTATTTT. Its translation is CASSLLGLATDTQYF.

The chain carries TRBV28 and TRBJ2-7; D possibly corresponds to TRBD1 (6 bases). The CDR3 runs 12 residues. Germline CDR1 reads MDHEN; CDR2 reads SYDVKM. The V end was cut by 6 bases, the J end by 6 bases, with 12 bases between. The CDR3 loop is CASSQTGGEQYF. The CDR3 region has the DNA TGTGCCAGCAGCCAGACAGGTGGCGAGCAGTACTTC.